The 7 T cell receptor beta chains below were found in one sample sequenced in a study of beta chain features in type 1 diabetes (dated by TCRdb to 2017 to 2018). Overall study results and their limits: In all four CD4+ subsets, TCRB CDR3 length was moderately but significantly shorter in type 1 diabetes patients.

The library was made by the immunoSEQ multiplex PCR assay. All of the isolated RNA was reverse transcribed with the High Capacity cDNA Reverse Transcription Kit, so expressed TCRB transcripts were sequenced. TCRdb limited this immuneACCESS table to in-frame rearrangements with V and J called. A share of clones is missing; checked studies link under half to unresolved V genes, and the rest is unexplained. The sample table records 640,000 or so clones; about 14% of these occur just once. 0.03% to 0.04% of the sample comes from the top ten. Antigens for these TCRs are unknown. The sequencing sample was made of naive CD4+ T cells from blood. In light of the paper, this sample's cell subset or site label describes: true naive CD4+ T cells. All receptors come from a man younger than 30 with type 1 diabetes.

This chain links TRBV9 with TRBJ1-6; no definite D call. Germline V gene data show CDR1 as SGDLS and CDR2 as YYNGEE. The CDR3 runs 14 residues. V was shortened by 3 bases and J by 6 bases, with 10 bases between the two germline ends. The chain's CDR3 is CASSDLGVNSPLHF. The CDR3 DNA follows: TGTGCCAGCAGCGATCTGGGAGTTAATTCACCCCTCCACTTT.

This clone has just a few counts. The V and J genes are TRBV5-4 and TRBJ2-1; 14 bases are shared with TRBD2. J lost 5 bases, V lost 2 bases, and 3 bases had no gene match. The CDR3 runs 16 residues. Germline assignment: CDR1 SGHNT and CDR2 YYREEE (reference sequence). In nucleotides, the CDR3 is TGTGCCAGCAGCTTTGGACTAGCGGGAGGAAACAATGAGCAGTTCTTC. This sequence encodes CASSFGLAGGNNEQFF.

The chain recombines TRBV30 with TRBJ1-1; D might be TRBD1 (6 bases). Germline V gives CDR1 GTSNPN, CDR2 SVGIG (reference sequence). The germline V and J ends were trimmed by 3 bases and 7 bases, with 21 bases remaining between them. This CDR3 is 15 amino acids long. For the CDR3, the DNA is TGTGCCTGGAGACCTGCACATTGGGGGCACGGTGAAGCTTTCTTT. This sequence encodes CAWRPAHWGHGEAFF.

In regard to this clone: A read error may account for a junction end that differs from germline. CDR3 bases: TGTGCTAGCAGCGAGGGGGCCGGAGCAGATACGCAGTATTTT. Translating it yields CASSEGAGADTQYF. This rearrangement joins TRBV7-7 to TRBJ2-3, with TRBD1 matching 7 bases. The CDR3 is made up of 14 amino acids. CDR1 SSHAT and CDR2 FNYEAQ come from the germline V gene (reference sequence).

This clone was seen a handful of times. The chain carries TRBV19 and TRBJ2-5, with 12 bases lining up with TRBD2. Germline V lookup: CDR1 LNHDA, CDR2 SQIVND (reference sequence). The V segment lost 6 bases and the J segment 4 bases; nucleotides outside the gene matches: 6. This CDR3 spans 15 amino acids. The CDR3 DNA reads TGTGCCAGTAGGCCGCGACTAGCGGGAGTAGAGACCCAGTACTTC. Its protein is CASRPRLAGVETQYF.

This clone was counted a few times. The chain links TRBV6-5 to TRBJ2-3; either TRBD1 or TRBD2 may fit D (5 bases each). The V gene's germline CDR1 is MNHEY and CDR2 SVGAGI. V was cut by 6 bases and J by 4 bases, with 14 bases left in between. This CDR3 is 14 amino acids long. The CDR3 DNA reads as TGTGCCAGCAGCTCCCCGGGACCGGCAGATACGCAGTATTTT. Its protein is CASSSPGPADTQYF.

The genes are TRBV28 and TRBJ1-5; 7 positions match TRBD1. The CDR3 spans 15 residues. In germline, CDR1 is MDHEN, CDR2 SYDVKM. V was clipped by 6 bases and J by 3 bases; unmatched bases: 8. CDR3 nucleotide sequence: TGTGCCAGCAGAAACCAGGGGGGAAACAATCAGCCCCAGCATTTT. Amino acids: CASRNQGGNNQPQHF.